One TCR beta chain is described in this entry. Its antigen is currently not known. V drops 1 base and J drops 2 bases, leaving 11 bases in between. The germline V gene encodes CDR1 SGHTA and CDR2 FQGNSA. Reading from cysteine to phenylalanine, the CDR3 counts 15 amino acids. Left in the record is the CDR3 DNA by itself, 45 bases read in frame from the first base. In total, approximately 690 healthy bone marrow donors made up the cohort. Cohort members were all nominally healthy when sampled, although unrecorded immune exposures were likely present. The donor was CMV seropositive and belonged to the group of about 290 seropositive cohort members. A peripheral blood sample was provided by each donor, and peripheral blood mononuclear cells were used for TCR beta sequencing. The Qiagen DNeasy Blood Extraction Kit was used to extract genomic DNA from the blood cell samples. This specimen comes from a study of cytomegalovirus exposure and HLA in healthy donors (dated by TCRdb to about 2017). Background on the whole study: In an earlier analysis of approximately 640 of the donors, around 290 Gb of sequence data and roughly 100 million unique TCR beta sequences from roughly 190 million T cells were reported. Among a few hundred genotyped donors of the cohort, an average of roughly 240,000 unique TCR beta nucleotide sequences were sequenced per donor, roughly a sixth of them non-productive. Besides the first cohort of 550 to 750 subjects, a separate validation cohort made up of about 120 different subjects was used. Donor age, sex, ethnicity and CMV serostatus were compiled together with the repertoire data. Typing coverage differed by locus: A, B, C, DRB1 and DQB1 were typed in about 629-630 donors, DQA1 in 500 to 550, DPA1 in 600 to 610, and DPB1 in around 490. The later analysis used no new phenotypic data to find candidate immune exposures, relying instead on TCR beta sequences and their occurrence across donors. The genetic ancestry cluster associated with self-reported Caucasian donors included 81% of the 300 to 450 genotyped donors. To decide whether each TCR beta V gene segment behaved as functional or pseudogenic, an earlier analysis of some 580 of the donors relied on high-throughput TCR beta sequencing. A later genetic analysis used genome-wide SNP genotypes for about three fifths of the 666 donors, treating that subset as a discovery cohort. All discovery cohort repertoires had been generated using a single sequencing platform. The study was designed to test whether signatures of past pathogen exposure could be identified by cataloging public T cell receptors. A later analysis re-analyzed previously published TCR beta repertoires from roughly 690 donors and added high-resolution HLA genotyping to study TCR occurrence patterns. Both class I and class II loci were covered by HLA typing, at four-digit resolution. Roughly 5 DR-DQ haplotypes were handled as single units for association and clustering because linkage in the cohort was strong. The study combined high-throughput TCR immunosequencing, statistical association of individual TCRs with disease status, and machine learning to predict cytomegalovirus infection status. About 320 gigabases of sequencing data and approximately 93 million unique TCR sequences were included in an early release covering under 650 HLA-typed donors. Using immunosequencing, the study profiled T cell repertoires from around 680 subjects and related those repertoires to cytomegalovirus serostatus. Findings and caveats that apply to the study as a whole: According to a later analysis, parvovirus B19, influenza, CMV and Epstein-Barr virus appeared linked to several top co-occurrence clusters. A later genetic analysis reported fewer N-insertions in productive TCRs among donors in an Asian-associated ancestry cluster than the roughly 690-donor mean. A later genetic analysis associated a missense DCLRE1C variant with V-gene and J-gene trimming of TCR beta chains, and an independent cohort replicated the association. Cytomegalovirus status was reported to be diagnosed by the classifier with high specificity and sensitivity in both the original and validation cohorts. An earlier analysis of 587 of the donors showed that most TCR beta V segments appeared in productive rearrangements either about 87% or about 30% of the time, which broadly matched IMGT annotations. Because counts were too low, about 18 rarely observed V segments, including chromosome 9 orphons, were excluded from the earlier analysis of under 650 of the donors. In a later analysis, most CMV-associated TCR beta chains were found to appear HLA-restricted, with HLA associations seemingly driven largely by CMV exposure. At a false discovery rate of 0.05, a later analysis linked some 18,000 TCR beta sequences to specific HLA alleles. Linkage disequilibrium might explain the correlated functional status among segregating V segments, but an unknown experimental factor could not be ruled out. When HLA alleles, especially DR and DQ, strongly co-occurred, TCR associations were difficult to assign to individual alleles. In this cohort, only TCR beta chains were sequenced, and detectable features were limited by the absence of alpha or paired-chain data. The presence/absence analyses assumed that sequencing depth was roughly uniform across donors, and that assumption may not be true. The sequencing pipeline was judged likely to have produced a cluster of highly shared sequence variants as a technical artifact. According to a later analysis, TCR association rates differed among HLA loci, with DRB1 alleles showing the most associated TCRs and HLA-C alleles showing the fewest. A total of fewer than 200 TCR beta chains were listed by the study as associated with cytomegalovirus. Across donors, most TCR sequences were observed very rarely, whereas some public TCRs were present in many individuals. In vitro tests confirmed that a few of the cytomegalovirus-associated TCR beta chains recognize cytomegalovirus antigens. Because HLA typing was missing for some donors at each locus, association tests included only the typed subset. In a later analysis, HLA-associated TCR beta chains were found to be more clonally expanded and to have lower generation probabilities than equally common non-associated chains. A further reported finding was that TCR beta sequences accurately predicted the HLA-A and HLA-B alleles for most subjects in the first cohort. The only immune exposure information available for the cohort was CMV serostatus. The 87-base-pair reads could not distinguish some IMGT-functional V segments, including TRBV6-2 and TRBV6-3, so those segments were excluded. The authors suggested that the approach could potentially be extended to other disease states and immunological phenotypes.

The library was made by the immunoSEQ multiplex PCR assay. For the multiplex PCR, a mixture combining 60 forward primers for TCR Vbeta segments and 13 reverse primers for TCR Jbeta segments was used. The CDR3 region of rearranged TCR beta genes was amplified from genomic DNA by a multiplex PCR assay. On the Illumina HiSeq System, the amplified TCR beta libraries were sequenced as 87-base-pair reads. The authors processed their data as follows. A later analysis counted tens of millions of unique TCR beta chains across the roughly 700 repertoires, and some 12 million of these chains were shared by at least two donors. Raw reads were error-corrected and collapsed into unique sequences with a nearest-neighbor algorithm that merged closely related sequences to remove PCR and sequencing errors. Alignment of CDR3 sequences to IMGT reference sequences was used to assign V, D and J gene segments. Each retained sequence needed at least a six-nucleotide match to both a V gene segment and a J gene segment. A rearrangement counted as productive if the CDR3 had no stop codons and remained in frame with V and J, and every other rearrangement counted as non-productive. Following IMGT convention, CDR3 was defined as the stretch from the second conserved V-encoded cysteine to the conserved J-encoded phenylalanine. In an earlier analysis of approximately 590 of the donors, sequences lacking an unambiguous match to a single V gene segment were excluded. In an earlier analysis of 587 of the donors, a V segment was called functional when productive rearrangements were above 56.7%, and segregating when the standard deviation between donors exceeded 5%. A statistical classification framework was built for diagnosing cytomegalovirus status from the catalog of TCR beta chain sequences. A later analysis assigned V and J genes by comparing TCR nucleotide sequences with IMGT/GENE-DB human TR gene sequences. Using the TCRdist pipeline, a later analysis assigned CDR3 sequences along with most-parsimonious VDJ recombination scenarios. In a later analysis, each TCR beta chain was defined by its CDR3 amino acid sequence together with its V-gene family, and reads without a unique V-gene family were excluded. As a way to deal with suspected cross-contamination and a sequencing artifact, a later analysis dropped hundreds of nucleotide sequences that were highly shared and had low generation probability. For each public chain, a later analysis derived a clonal expansion index from normalized ranks of inferred template counts within each repertoire. In a later analysis, generation probabilities were computed with a VDJ recombination model fitted to out-of-frame rearrangements, and the resulting probabilities were checked against IGoR. In a later analysis, TCR-TCR, TCR-HLA and TCR-CMV co-occurrence was scored with hypergeometric tests, and a repertoire-size bias correction was applied to TCR pairs. A later analysis estimated false discovery rates by permuting HLA or CMV assignments 20 times. In a later analysis, co-occurring TCRs were grouped using DBSCAN, with TCRdist sequence similarity added in when clustering inside HLA-allele-positive subsets. Co-occurrence clustering excluded repertoires with fewer than 30,000 or more than 120,000 public chains, plus five with anomalous nucleotide sharing. TCRdb re-hosts the immuneACCESS table, in-frame sequences only. Its copies lack some clones; in the studies checked, an unresolved V gene accounts for under half of them, and the cause for the rest is not known. V, J and clone size were drawn from that table, and D and trimming were deduced from the DNA. The sample's records list 55,000 to 85,000 clones. The ten most abundant clones make up 2% to 3% of the sample.

The material sequenced was PBMCs. This TCR was recovered from a female donor in good health and CMV-seropositive. The V and J segments used are TRBV7-2 and TRBJ1-1, with no confident D gene call. The CDR3 region: CASSLERPSNTEAFF. The nucleotide sequence reads TGTGCCAGCAGCTTAGAGAGGCCATCCAACACTGAAGCTTTCTTT.